These T cell receptor beta chains were read from a single sample in a study of T cells in Graves' hyperthyroidism and ophthalmopathy. MiXCR was run by TCRdb on the multiplex PCR reads, yielding one entry per CDR3 protein. This sample has 400,000 to 550,000 distinct CDR3 sequences, with around a quarter found just once. Sequencing input: blood. These receptors were obtained from a woman aged 25 to 39 with Graves' ophthalmopathy. CDR3s include the opening cysteine and the closing phenylalanine or tryptophan. D genes are given only for firm matches. Only some rows state a clone size, as once, few, many or a class for expanded clones.

D gene | clone size | J gene | V gene | CDR3 DNA | CDR3 protein
NA | few | TRBJ2-5 | TRBV29-1 | TGCAGCGCGGCCCGGGAACAAGAGACCCAGTACTTC | CSAAREQETQYF
NA | NA | TRBJ1-5 | TRBV19 | TGTGCCAGTAGTACCACCAGTTATAGCAATCAGCCCCAGCATTTT | CASSTTSYSNQPQHF
TRBD1 | many | TRBJ2-5 | TRBV18 | TGTGCCAGCTCAGGCGGACAGGGGACGAAGACCCAGTACTTC | CASSGGQGTKTQYF
NA | many | TRBJ1-1 | TRBV28 | TGTGCCAGCAGTGGGCACCCGGACACTGAAGCTTTCTTT | CASSGHPDTEAFF
TRBD1 | many | TRBJ2-2 | TRBV12-3/TRBV12-4 | TGTGCCAGCAGCTGGGACAGGGGGAGCACCGGGGAGCTGTTTTTT | CASSWDRGSTGELFF
TRBD1 | NA | TRBJ2-2 | TRBV3-1 | TGTGCCAGCAGCCAACACAGGGGGTGGAACACCGGGGAGCTGTTTTTT | CASSQHRGWNTGELFF
NA | many | TRBJ1-2 | TRBV7-2 | TGTGCCAGCAGCTTAGGGGACGGGAACTATGGCTACACCTTC | CASSLGDGNYGYTF
TRBD1 | many | TRBJ1-2 | TRBV20-1 | TGCAGTGCAATACAGGGGGTGGATGGCTACACCTTC | CSAIQGVDGYTF
NA | many | TRBJ2-2 | TRBV2 | TGTGCCAGCATCCGGTTTTGGAACACCGGGGAGCTGTTTTTT | CASIRFWNTGELFF
TRBD2 | many | TRBJ2-7 | TRBV30 | TGTGCCTGGAGGACTAGCGGGGGGAACTACGAGCAGTACTTC | CAWRTSGGNYEQYF
TRBD1 | many | TRBJ1-2 | TRBV5-1 | TGCGCCAGCACCCGGGACAGGGCTTTTGATGGCTACACCTTC | CASTRDRAFDGYTF
NA | NA | TRBJ2-7 | TRBV12-3/TRBV12-4 | TGTGCCAGCAGTTTAGGCGGTCAGGGATACTACGAGCAGTACTTC | CASSLGGQGYYEQYF
NA | many | TRBJ1-3 | TRBV27 | TGTGCCAGCAGTTTACGACCGGGACAAACTGGAAACACCATATATTTT | CASSLRPGQTGNTIYF
NA | few | TRBJ1-3 | TRBV5-1 | TGCGCCAGCAGCTTGGCCGTGTCTGCTGGAAACACCATATATTTT | CASSLAVSAGNTIYF
TRBD1 | NA | TRBJ1-2 | TRBV11-2 | TGTGCCAGCAGCACAATTACAGGGGCACCAGGCTATGGCTACACCTTC | CASSTITGAPGYGYTF
NA | few | TRBJ1-1 | TRBV20-1 | TGCAGTGCTAGTGGACCGGGGGATGGGTCTGAAGCTTTCTTT | CSASGPGDGSEAFF
NA | many | TRBJ1-1 | TRBV12-3/TRBV12-4 | TGTGCCAGCAGTTTACGGCAGTTTGAAGCTTTCTTT | CASSLRQFEAFF
NA | NA | TRBJ1-1 | TRBV11-2 | TGTGCCAGCAGCTTTCGGGGTAAAGAAGCTTTCTTT | CASSFRGKEAFF
NA | many | TRBJ2-7 | TRBV28 | TGTGCCAGCAGAAGTGACCCAACATCCGAGCAGTACTTC | CASRSDPTSEQYF
NA | NA | TRBJ1-5 | TRBV19 | TGTGCCAGTAGTATAGACCGGGACCAGCCCCAGCATTTT | CASSIDRDQPQHF
TRBD1 | many | TRBJ2-6 | TRBV12-3/TRBV12-4 | TGTGCCAGCAGTTTAGCGCGGGGACAGGGGTTAGTAGGGGCCAACGTCCTGACTTTC | CASSLARGQGLVGANVLTF
TRBD2 | once | TRBJ2-7 | TRBV6-2/TRBV6-3 | TGTGCCAGCAGCCCGGGACTATTCAACGAGCAGTACTTC | CASSPGLFNEQYF
TRBD1 | NA | TRBJ1-1 | TRBV12-3/TRBV12-4 | TGTGCCAGCAGGGGCGGGACAGATCTTCGGGCTTTCTTT | CASRGGTDLRAFF
NA | many | TRBJ1-2 | TRBV7-9 | TGTGCCAGCAGCTTAGATCGGGGGCGCGAGAATGGCTACACCTTC | CASSLDRGRENGYTF
NA | many | TRBJ1-2 | TRBV20-1 | TGCAGTGCTAGAGAAGGGGAGAGCGGCTACACCTTC | CSAREGESGYTF
TRBD1 | many | TRBJ2-7 | TRBV27 | TGTGCCAGCACCTTCCCCGGACAGGGGGCATGCTACGAGCAGTACTTC | CASTFPGQGACYEQYF
TRBD2 | many | TRBJ2-7 | TRBV29-1 | TGCAGCGTACTAGCGGGAGTTTCCGAGCAGTACTTC | CSVLAGVSEQYF
TRBD2 | many | TRBJ2-5 | TRBV20-1 | TGCAGTGCTAGAGAGAGGAATAGCGGGGATTTTGGGGAGACCCAGTACTTC | CSARERNSGDFGETQYF
NA | many | TRBJ1-1 | TRBV27 | TGTGCCAGCAGGGAGACAGTTTTCTTGGGTGAAGCTTTCTTT | CASRETVFLGEAFF
NA | NA | TRBJ2-4 | TRBV28 | TGTGCCAGCAGATTTCGACCGGGGTGGAGATGGCCTATAGCCAAAAACATTCAGTACTTC | CASRFRPGWRWPIAKNIQYF
NA | few | TRBJ2-1 | TRBV6-2/TRBV6-3 | TGTGCCAGCAGTTACATAGGGATGTCCTACAATGAGCAGTTCTTC | CASSYIGMSYNEQFF
NA | NA | TRBJ2-7 | TRBV3-1 | TGTGCCAGCAGCCCCCGGGGAATTAGCGAGCAGTACTTC | CASSPRGISEQYF
NA | NA | TRBJ2-1 | TRBV6-4 | TGTGCCAGCAGTCCGGGACTGGCGATTGAGCAGTTCTTC | CASSPGLAIEQFF
TRBD1 | few | TRBJ2-5 | TRBV28 | TGTGCCAGCACCCGGACAGGGGAGTTGTCCTATAGATTCCAAGAGACCCAGTACTTC | CASTRTGELSYRFQETQYF
TRBD2 | NA | TRBJ2-7 | TRBV27 | TGTGCCAGCAGTATCGCTAGCGGTAGCTCCTACGAGCAGTACTTC | CASSIASGSSYEQYF
NA | many | TRBJ1-1 | TRBV20-1 | TGCAGTGCTCAGGGTGTGGGCACTGAAGCTTTCTTT | CSAQGVGTEAFF
NA | many | TRBJ1-5 | TRBV6-1 | TGTGCCAGCAGTGACAGCGACGTGTGGAATCAGCCCCAGCATTTT | CASSDSDVWNQPQHF